A selection of T cell receptor beta chains follows, all from one sample in a study of control samples from healthy donors and cancer patients. This table comes from immunoSEQ multiplex PCR, and its TCRdb copy is limited to in-frame clones, with some not included. The sample lists tens of thousands of clones; about 91% were seen once. Material for sequencing was blood. The receptors here all came from a man aged 45-60 years in good health. Both conserved end residues are part of each CDR3. D genes are given only for firm matches. Size is stated for part of the rows, as once, few or many counts, or as a class when the clone is expanded.

j_call	v_call	d_call	clone_size	cdr3_aa	cdr3_nt
TRBJ2-3	TRBV5-4	NA	NA	CASSRQDSTDTQYF	TGTGCCAGCAGCCGGCAGGATAGCACAGATACGCAGTATTTT
TRBJ2-1	TRBV10-3	NA	NA	CAISARDSYNEQFF	TGTGCCATCAGTGCCCGGGATTCCTACAATGAGCAGTTCTTC
TRBJ1-2	TRBV4-2	TRBD1	NA	CASSQSGQGSGGYTF	TGTGCCAGCAGCCAATCGGGACAGGGTTCAGGGGGCTACACCTTC
TRBJ2-7	TRBV25-1	NA	NA	CASSETTLRYEQYF	TGTGCCAGCAGTGAAACCACTCTGCGGTACGAGCAGTACTTC
TRBJ1-6	TRBV5-1	NA	NA	CASSFEGHNSPLHF	TGCGCCAGCAGTTTTGAGGGCCATAATTCACCCCTCCACTTT
TRBJ2-7	TRBV3-1/TRBV3-2	NA	NA	CASARGRGAYEQYF	TGTGCCAGCGCCCGAGGCAGGGGAGCCTACGAGCAGTACTTC
TRBJ1-1	TRBV29-1	NA	NA	CSVHTGLSNTEAFF	TGCAGCGTTCATACGGGGCTTTCGAACACTGAAGCTTTCTTT
TRBJ2-2	TRBV2	TRBD1	NA	CASTIGQGNTGELFF	TGTGCCAGCACAATTGGACAGGGGAACACCGGGGAGCTGTTTTTT
TRBJ2-7	TRBV5-1	NA	once	CASSLGERWDNSYEQYF	TGCGCCAGCAGCTTGGGCGAGAGATGGGACAACTCCTACGAGCAGTACTTC
TRBJ2-2	TRBV3-1/TRBV3-2	NA	NA	CASSHSIFGTGELFF	TGTGCCAGCAGCCATTCTATTTTTGGCACCGGGGAGCTGTTTTTT
TRBJ1-5	TRBV6-4	NA	NA	CASSDSGGNQPQHF	TGTGCCAGCAGTGACTCAGGCGGCAATCAGCCCCAGCATTTT
TRBJ2-3	TRBV5-4	NA	NA	CASSLYSGTDTQYF	TGTGCCAGCAGCTTGTACAGCGGCACAGATACGCAGTATTTT
TRBJ2-5	TRBV4-2	TRBD2	NA	CASSQDQAGAEETQYF	TGTGCCAGCAGCCAAGATCAAGCGGGGGCGGAGGAGACCCAGTACTTC
TRBJ1-2	TRBV6-5	TRBD1	NA	CASSIGTGNYGYTF	TGTGCCAGCAGTATAGGGACAGGGAACTATGGCTACACCTTC
TRBJ1-3	TRBV24-1	NA	NA	CATSTTAGNTIYF	TGTGCCACCTCAACGACTGCTGGAAACACCATATATTTT
TRBJ2-3	TRBV12-3/TRBV12-4	NA	NA	CASILGTDTQYF	NA